What follows are 29 T cell receptor beta chains derived from one specimen sequenced in a study of beta chain features in type 1 diabetes. Expressed TCRB transcripts got sequenced, as all isolated RNA was reverse transcribed. The data were produced by immunoSEQ multiplex PCR, yet TCRdb's version contains in-frame clones alone and is incomplete. The sample consists of hundreds of thousands of clones, 7% to 9% of them appearing once. Sequencing input: central memory CD4+ T cells from blood. Receptor source: a woman aged 18-35 years in good health.

V and J are TRBV28 and TRBJ1-1; perhaps TRBD1 as D (5 bases). The CDR3 covers 14 residues. CDR1 and CDR2 (germline): MDHEN, SYDVKM. Trimming left V 2 bases short and J 4 bases short, with 11 bases between. CDR3 sequence (DNA): TGTGCCAGCAGTTTAGCAGGGCGCGGCACTGAAGCTTTCTTT. It yields the protein CASSLAGRGTEAFF. The full variable domain, in which reference TRBV28 and TRBJ1-1 provide the parts outside the CDR3, is DVKVTQSSRYLVKRTGEKVFLECVQDMDHENMFWYRQDPGLGLRLIYFSYDVKMKEKGDIPEGYSVSREKKERFSLILESASTNQTSMYLCASSLAGRGTEAFFGQGTRLTVV.

This chain links TRBV20-1 with TRBJ1-1; no clear D gene. The CDR3 extends over 8 amino acids. V lost 5 bases to trimming and J lost 11 bases, with 6 bases between them. Germline V gene data show CDR1 as DFQATT and CDR2 as SNEGSKA (reference sequence). DNA for the CDR3: TGCAGTGCTCTGGGCGCTTTCTTT. Translation gives CSALGAFF.

This clone was detected only a few times. This chain links TRBV2 with TRBJ2-7, with D unresolved. Trimming left V 0 bases short and J 4 bases short, with 7 bases between. The CDR3 spans 13 residues. Germline V gene data show CDR1 as SNHLY and CDR2 as FYNNEI. The CDR3 is CASSEAAWYEQYF. The CDR3, as DNA: TGTGCCAGCAGTGAAGCAGCCTGGTACGAGCAGTACTTC.

This clone was detected many times. CDR3 amino acids: CASSDAGVVTQYF. CDR3 DNA sequence: TGTGCCAGCAGTGATGCTGGGGTGGTTACGCAGTATTTT. The chain employs TRBV25-1 and TRBJ2-3; unclear D gene. Germline CDR1 and CDR2: MGHDK and SYGVNS. There are 13 residues in the CDR3. The germline V and J ends were trimmed by 3 bases and 8 bases, with 12 bases remaining between them.

This chain joins TRBV9 and TRBJ2-2; possible D gene TRBD1, 5 bases. V was clipped by 3 bases and J by 0 bases, with 6 bases between them. From germline, CDR1 is SGDLS and CDR2 YYNGEE. The CDR3 contains 14 residues. CDR3 in DNA: TGTGCCAGCAGCGGACAGCCGAACACCGGGGAGCTGTTTTTT. Translated: CASSGQPNTGELFF.

CDR3 coding DNA: TGTGCCAGCAAGGGGTTGGTGAACATTCAGTACTTC. Translating gives CASKGLVNIQYF. This chain links TRBV28 with TRBJ2-4; tentatively, D is TRBD1 (5 bases). The V and J ends lost 7 bases and 7 bases respectively, with 11 bases between them. This CDR3 has 12 amino acids. Germline lookup yields CDR1 MDHEN and CDR2 SYDVKM.

This clone came up a few times. The V gene is TRBV19, the J gene TRBJ2-1; 8 nucleotides align to TRBD2. The germline V gene encodes CDR1 LNHDA and CDR2 SQIVND (reference sequence). V gave up 2 bases and J gave up 4 bases; unmatched junction bases: 4. CDR3 size: 15 residues. The DNA of the CDR3 is TGTGCCAGTAGTATATCCCGGGAGGGATACAATGAGCAGTTCTTC. Residues: CASSISREGYNEQFF.

The rearrangement joins TRBV9 to TRBJ1-3, with D perhaps TRBD1 (5 bases). Germline CDR1 is SGDLS and CDR2 is YYNGEE. Trimming took 0 bases from V and 2 from J, leaving 12 bases between them. The CDR3 is 16 amino acids. This CDR3 is CASSVAWDLPGNTIYF. The CDR3 DNA reads TGTGCCAGCAGCGTAGCTTGGGACCTCCCTGGAAACACCATATATTTT.

This clone was seen more than once but under ten times. The chain carries TRBV9 and TRBJ2-1; D gene unclear. Per the germline V gene, CDR1 is SGDLS and CDR2 is YYNGEE. V was clipped by 0 bases and J by 8 bases, with 6 bases between them. The CDR3 covers 12 residues. CDR3 region: CASSVGVHEQFF. For the CDR3, the DNA is TGTGCCAGCAGCGTAGGGGTACATGAGCAGTTCTTC.

In this sample, this clone turned up a few times. V is TRBV28 and J is TRBJ1-2, with TRBD1 as a possible D gene (5 bases). V was clipped by 5 bases and J by 0 bases, with 10 bases between them. There are 14 residues in the CDR3. The germline gives CDR1 MDHEN, CDR2 SYDVKM. In DNA, the CDR3 is TGTGCCAGCAGTACGGGACTGGCTAACTATGGCTACACCTTC. Its protein product is CASSTGLANYGYTF.

Many counts were recorded for this clone. The V and J genes are TRBV5-6 and TRBJ2-1, with 14 bases aligning to TRBD2. V gave up 4 bases and J gave up 10 bases; unmatched junction bases: 10. CDR3 length: 16 residues. From germline, CDR1 is SGHDT and CDR2 YYEEEE. In nucleotides, the CDR3 is TGTGCCAGCAGCCCGACCCCGGGACTAGCGGGGGTCGAGCAGTTCTTC. Protein sequence: CASSPTPGLAGVEQFF.

This clone came up a few times. CDR3: CASSVGGASSYNEQFF. CDR3 sequence (DNA): TGTGCCAGCAGCGTAGGGGGGGCTAGCTCCTACAATGAGCAGTTCTTC. The J gene is TRBJ2-1, the V gene TRBV9; D possibly matches TRBD1 or TRBD2 (6 bases each). V lost 0 bases to trimming and J lost 0 bases, with 10 bases between them. The length of the CDR3 is 16 residues. The germline gives CDR1 SGDLS, CDR2 YYNGEE.

The sample holds a few counts of this clone. The V and J genes are TRBV7-2 and TRBJ2-3, with 8 bases lining up with TRBD2. Looked up from germline, CDR1 is SGHTA and CDR2 is FQGNSA. The CDR3 sequence is 15 residues long. With 2 bases clipped from V and 3 bases from J, the junction kept 4 bases outside the gene matches. This chain's CDR3 is CASSLTGLETDTQYF. The DNA of the CDR3 is TGTGCCAGCAGCTTAACGGGACTAGAAACAGATACGCAGTATTTT. The whole variable domain, filled in from reference TRBV7-2 and TRBJ2-3, reads GAGVSQSPSNKVTEKGKDVELRCDPISGHTALYWYRQSLGQGLEFLIYFQGNSAPDKSGLPSDRFSAERTGGSVSTLTIQRTQQEDSAVYLCASSLTGLETDTQYFGPGTRLTVL.

The chain recombines TRBV9 with TRBJ2-7; possible D gene TRBD2, 6 bases. The CDR3 length is 14 residues. V gave up 7 bases and J gave up 5 bases, with 19 bases separating them. The germline V gene has CDR1 SGDLS and CDR2 YYNGEE. The DNA of the CDR3 is TGTGCCAGCTCGTTACTAGCCGCGAGCCACGAGCAGTACTTC. It yields the protein CASSLLAASHEQYF.

In its sample, this clone was seen a few times. The J gene is TRBJ2-7, the V gene TRBV28, with 12 bases fitting TRBD1. Germline CDR1 is MDHEN and CDR2 is SYDVKM. CDR3 length: 16 residues. V shed 3 bases, J shed 7 bases, and the junction held 10 bases outside the gene matches. CDR3 residues: CASSFRGQGARGEQYF. The CDR3 nucleotides are TGTGCCAGCAGTTTCCGGGGACAGGGGGCTCGGGGAGAGCAGTACTTC.

This chain uses TRBV15 with TRBJ2-2; possible D gene TRBD2, 6 bases. Trimming cost V 5 bases and J 6 bases, with 10 bases left between them. Germline V gene data show CDR1 as LNHNV and CDR2 as YYDKDF (reference sequence). The CDR3 loop spans 13 amino acids. For the CDR3, the DNA is TGTGCCACCAGCTACCGGGAGTCCGGGGAGCTGTTTTTT. Its protein product is CATSYRESGELFF.

The rearrangement uses TRBV2 and TRBJ2-3; 9 bases align to TRBD1. Germline V gene lookup returns CDR1 SNHLY and CDR2 FYNNEI. The CDR3 contains 14 residues. V lost 4 bases and J lost 4; bases outside the gene matches: 3. CDR3 bases: TGTGCCAGCAGTGGACAGGGGGGTTCAGATACGCAGTATTTT. It translates to CASSGQGGSDTQYF.

This chain uses TRBV27 with TRBJ1-2, with 11 bases aligning to TRBD1. The CDR3 spans 14 residues. With V trimmed by 0 bases and J by 12 bases, 6 bases remained unmatched. Per the germline V gene, CDR1 is MNHEY and CDR2 is SMNVEV (reference sequence). The CDR3 nucleotides read TGTGCCAGCAGTTTATCGGGGGACAGGGGGAAGGACACCTTC. The encoded protein is CASSLSGDRGKDTF.

The V and J genes are TRBV10-3 and TRBJ2-4; 9 bases align to TRBD2. V was clipped by 3 bases and J by 1 base; unmatched bases: 13. This CDR3 comprises 19 residues. CDR1 and CDR2 from the germline V gene are ENHRY and SYGVKD. CDR3 coding DNA: TGTGCCATCAGTGAAGGGATCTTCAGGGCGGGAGGGGCCAAAAACATTCAGTACTTC. Protein product: CAISEGIFRAGGAKNIQYF.

This clone was recorded at least ten times. This chain links TRBV7-2 with TRBJ2-5; D ambiguous. Trimming removed 5 bases at V and 4 bases at J, with 11 bases between. CDR1 and CDR2 from the germline V gene are SGHTA and FQGNSA. The CDR3 extends over 13 amino acids. In DNA form, the CDR3 reads TGTGCCAGCAGCGTAACCTTTGGAGAGACCCAGTACTTC. Its protein product is CASSVTFGETQYF.

This clone was counted a few times. A read error may be the cause here, since a much bigger clone is one base away. This specimen includes other DNA sequences encoding the same CDR3. The gene calls are TRBV5-4 and TRBJ2-5; no clear D gene. The CDR3 consists of 11 residues. The germline V and J ends were trimmed by 0 bases and 5 bases, with 2 bases remaining between them. Germline CDR1 and CDR2: SGHNT and YYREEE (reference sequence). DNA of the CDR3: TGTGCCAGCAGCTTGGAGGAGACCCAGTACTTC. Its translation: CASSLEETQYF. The full variable domain, completed using reference TRBV5-4 and TRBJ2-5, is ETGVTQSPTHLIKTRGQQVTLRCSSQSGHNTVSWYQQALGQGPQFIFQYYREEENGRGNFPPRFSGLQFPNYSSELNVNALELDDSALYLCASSLEETQYFGPGTRLLVL.

The gene calls are TRBV18 and TRBJ1-1; D call uncertain. CDR3 length equals 16 residues. The germline V gene encodes CDR1 KGHSH and CDR2 LQKENI. The V and J ends lost 4 bases and 0 bases respectively, with 15 bases between them. The CDR3 bases are TGTGCCAGCTCACAATACCACGGGGTGATGAACACTGAAGCTTTCTTT. It is translated as CASSQYHGVMNTEAFF.

This chain links TRBV6-6 with TRBJ2-2; the match to TRBD1 covers 9 bases. The CDR3 consists of 15 residues. V lost 7 bases to trimming and J lost 1 base; unmatched junction nucleotides: 4. Germline V gives CDR1 MNHNY, CDR2 SVGAGI (reference sequence). For the CDR3, the DNA is TGTGCCAGCAAACCGGGACAGGGGAACACCGGGGAGCTGTTTTTT. As protein: CASKPGQGNTGELFF.

This clone was found a few times. The chain joins TRBV18 to TRBJ2-2; possibly TRBD1 or TRBD2 for D (5 bases each). Between the trimmed V and J ends, which lost 1 base and 5 bases, there was a span of 11 bases. CDR3 length equals 15 residues. Germline V gene sequence: CDR1 KGHSH, CDR2 LQKENI. Here the CDR3 reads CASSPRLEGTGELFF. The CDR3 DNA follows: TGTGCCAGCTCACCACGCCTAGAGGGGACCGGGGAGCTGTTTTTT.

The chain combines TRBV7-2 with TRBJ1-5; D may be TRBD1 (6 bases). CDR3 length: 15 amino acids. Germline assignment: CDR1 SGHTA and CDR2 FQGNSA. Trimming pared 1 base from V and 7 bases from J, leaving 14 bases between. CDR3 sequence reads: CASSLVAGALQPQHF. The CDR3 nucleotides read TGTGCCAGCAGCTTAGTGGCAGGGGCCCTACAGCCCCAGCATTTT. The full variable domain, rest sourced from reference TRBV7-2 and TRBJ1-5, is GAGVSQSPSNKVTEKGKDVELRCDPISGHTALYWYRQSLGQGLEFLIYFQGNSAPDKSGLPSDRFSAERTGGSVSTLTIQRTQQEDSAVYLCASSLVAGALQPQHFGDGTRLSIL.

This clone showed up just a few times. This chain joins TRBV7-2 and TRBJ1-5, with TRBD1 matching over 11 bases. J was trimmed by 6 bases and V by 5 bases; bases with no gene match: 6. From germline, CDR1 is SGHTA and CDR2 FQGNSA. The CDR3 spans 15 residues. CDR3 protein: CASSRTGGSVQPQHF. CDR3 coding DNA: TGTGCCAGCAGCCGGACAGGGGGCAGCGTTCAGCCCCAGCATTTT.

This clone was seen only a few times. V gene TRBV29-1 combines with J gene TRBJ2-1; 10 bases are shared with TRBD2. CDR3 size: 14 residues. The germline V gene has CDR1 SQVTM and CDR2 ANQGSEA. Unmatched junction bases numbered 9, after V lost 7 bases and J lost 6 bases. CDR3 in amino acids: CSASSSGSTNEQFF. The CDR3 nucleotides are TGCAGCGCCTCTTCTAGCGGGAGCACCAATGAGCAGTTCTTC.

This clone showed up just a few times. V and J are TRBV7-2 and TRBJ2-2, with D hard to call. CDR1 SGHTA and CDR2 FQGNSA come from the germline V gene. V lost 5 bases and J lost 5, with 6 bases in between. This CDR3 has 12 amino acids. The CDR3 sequence: CASSPSTGELFF. In DNA form, the CDR3 reads TGTGCCAGCAGCCCCTCGACCGGGGAGCTGTTTTTT.

This clone showed up just a few times. The chain combines TRBV7-2 with TRBJ2-5; D is perhaps TRBD2 (5 bases). The CDR3 length is 13 residues. V was shortened by 5 bases and J by 3 bases, with 10 bases between the two germline ends. Germline CDR1 SGHTA, CDR2 FQGNSA. CDR3 nucleotides: TGTGCCAGCAGCGCGGGCTATAAAGAGACCCAGTACTTC. It yields the protein CASSAGYKETQYF.